A single sample gave rise to the 13 T cell receptor beta chains below, sequenced in a study of blood T cell repertoires in COVID-19. Clones were read by immunoSEQ multiplex PCR, and TCRdb kept only the in-frame ones, dropping some. Among under 200,000 clones listed, approximately 85% were seen once. Specimen: peripheral blood. The receptors originated from a woman of 80 years or more with acute or convalescent COVID-19.

The chain combines TRBV5-6 with TRBJ1-1, with D perhaps matching TRBD1 (5 bases). V gave up 0 bases and J gave up 2 bases, with 11 bases separating them. This CDR3 comprises 15 residues. Germline V gene sequence: CDR1 SGHDT, CDR2 YYEEEE. The CDR3 coding sequence is TGTGCCAGCAGCTTGGCCGGCAGGGCTAACACTGAAGCTTTCTTT. It yields the protein CASSLAGRANTEAFF.

The chain joins TRBV5-1 to TRBJ1-2, with 7 bases matching TRBD1. Germline trimming cut 0 bases from V and 6 bases from J; bases unmatched to any gene: 11. This CDR3 is 16 amino acids long. Germline V gene data show CDR1 as SGHRS and CDR2 as YFSETQ. The CDR3 sequence: CASSLAGSGGNHGYTF. For the CDR3, the DNA is TGCGCCAGCAGCTTGGCCGGGTCAGGGGGAAATCATGGCTACACCTTC.

A note on this clone: Other DNA sequences from this sample encode an identical CDR3 as well. The chain has TRBV19 and TRBJ2-3; 12 bases fit TRBD2. The CDR3 loop spans 15 amino acids. V shed 4 bases and J 6 bases; nucleotides not matched to a gene: 5. Germline V gene data show CDR1 as LNHDA and CDR2 as SQIVND (reference sequence). In DNA form, the CDR3 reads TGTGCCAGTAGTACCGGACTAGCGGGGACCGATACGCAGTATTTT. This encodes CASSTGLAGTDTQYF.

The sample holds one count of this clone. This rearrangement joins TRBV7-2 to TRBJ1-2, with 9 bases fitting TRBD1. This CDR3 has 16 residues. Germline V gene data show CDR1 as SGHTA and CDR2 as FQGNSA. V lost 5 bases to trimming and J lost 5 bases; unmatched junction nucleotides: 12. The chain's CDR3 is CASSPTGGSSGYGYTF. CDR3 coding DNA: TGTGCCAGCAGCCCCACAGGGGGCTCCTCGGGATATGGCTACACCTTC.

V is TRBV19 and J is TRBJ1-5, with 9 nucleotides matching TRBD1. V lost 5 bases to trimming and J lost 7 bases; unmatched junction nucleotides: 9. This CDR3 is built from 15 residues. The germline V gene encodes CDR1 LNHDA and CDR2 SQIVND (reference sequence). CDR3: CASSYTGGSGQPQHF. CDR3 sequence (DNA): TGTGCCAGTAGTTATACAGGGGGCTCGGGACAGCCCCAGCATTTT.

The chain is built from TRBV7-2 and TRBJ2-5; 15 bases agree with TRBD2. Trimming removed 5 bases from V and 2 bases from J; junction bases left unmatched: 3. This CDR3 spans 16 amino acids. Germline loops: CDR1 SGHTA, CDR2 FQGNSA. In DNA, the CDR3 is TGTGCCAGCAGCACGGGACTAGCGGGGGGTCAAGAGACCCAGTACTTC. This sequence encodes CASSTGLAGGQETQYF.

V gene TRBV14 combines with J gene TRBJ2-5, with no clear D. The CDR3 has 14 amino acids. The germline V gene encodes CDR1 SGHDN and CDR2 FVKESK. The V gene lost 1 base and the J gene lost 5 bases, with 11 bases spanning the gap. The CDR3 bases are TGTGCCAGCAGCCAAGTTGGTAGCTTGGAGACCCAGTACTTC. Translated: CASSQVGSLETQYF.

The gene calls are TRBV5-1 and TRBJ2-3; perhaps TRBD1 as D (6 bases). Looked up from germline, CDR1 is SGHRS and CDR2 is YFSETQ. Trimming took 3 bases from V and 0 from J, leaving 11 bases between them. CDR3 length: 15 amino acids. The CDR3 DNA sequence: TGCGCCAGCAGCTCTTTTGGACAGAGCACAGATACGCAGTATTTT. Translating gives CASSSFGQSTDTQYF.

The chain is built from TRBV2 and TRBJ1-4; D unresolved. The V end lost 6 bases, the J end lost 7 bases, and 9 bases lay between the germline ends. CDR3 length: 12 amino acids. The germline gives CDR1 SNHLY, CDR2 FYNNEI. The CDR3 protein is CASRGVGEKLFF. DNA for the CDR3: TGTGCCAGCAGAGGAGTGGGTGAAAAACTGTTTTTT.

The rearrangement uses TRBV5-1 and TRBJ2-7, with 7 bases lining up with TRBD1. CDR1 is SGHRS and CDR2 is YFSETQ in the germline V gene. The CDR3 sequence is 16 residues long. With 3 bases clipped from V and 0 bases from J, the junction kept 9 bases outside the gene matches. CDR3 in DNA: TGCGCCAGCAGCTCGTCGACCGGGACAGCCTCCTACGAGCAGTACTTC. It translates to CASSSSTGTASYEQYF.

This rearrangement joins TRBV19 to TRBJ2-6; 8 nucleotides align to TRBD2. The CDR3 has 18 residues. The V segment lost 5 bases and the J segment 4 bases; nucleotides outside the gene matches: 13. Per the germline V gene, CDR1 is LNHDA and CDR2 is SQIVND (reference sequence). CDR3 nucleotide sequence: TGTGCCAGTAGTCTGTCCGGGACTAGGTCTTCAGGGGCCAACGTCCTGACTTTC. As protein: CASSLSGTRSSGANVLTF.

In nucleotides, the CDR3 is TGTGCCAGCAGCGTAATAGCGGGCCCCACAGATACGCAGTATTTT. Amino acids: CASSVIAGPTDTQYF. The chain couples TRBV9 to TRBJ2-3; 7 bases fit TRBD2. Losses at the gene ends were 1 base for V and 2 bases for J; bases not matched to a gene: 4. The germline CDR1 and CDR2 sequences are SGDLS and YYNGEE. The CDR3 sequence is 15 residues long.

The rearrangement joins TRBV28 to TRBJ1-4, with unresolved D. The CDR3 is 15 amino acids. V was trimmed by 5 bases and J by 3 bases, leaving 13 bases between them. Germline V gene lookup returns CDR1 MDHEN and CDR2 SYDVKM. CDR3 nucleotides: TGTGCCAGCAGTCACGGGTTGCAAGCTAATGAAAAACTGTTTTTT. Protein product: CASSHGLQANEKLFF.